This T cell receptor (beta chain) was profiled in a study of blood T cell repertoires in COVID-19. Study-wide context: Samples of COVID-19 (acute and convalescent) were obtained from the United States, Italy and Spain. Nucleic acid was either cDNA or gDNA, and it came from T cells, B-cell-depleted T cells, or PBMCs.

CDR1 is SGHAT, CDR2 FQNNGV, per germline. This CDR3 comprises 15 residues. V was shortened by 0 bases and J by 4 bases, with 12 bases between the two germline ends. As originally analysed: Estimates of nucleated cell counts were drawn from the amplification of reference gene primers. Assay used: immunoSEQ multiplex PCR; TCRdb lists only in-frame clones, some missing. V and J calls and clone size are copied from that table; D and trimming were computed from the DNA. The data hold over 150,000 clones, with about 88% observed a single time. The V gene is TRBV11-2, the J gene TRBJ1-2; possibly TRBD1 for D (5 bases). Sequencing was carried out using peripheral blood. This TCR was recovered from a man aged 18 to 30 who had recovered from COVID-19. CDR3 loop: CASSLEAAGIYGYTF. In DNA, the CDR3 is TGTGCCAGCAGCTTAGAGGCGGCAGGGATCTATGGCTACACCTTC. The full variable domain, rest sourced from reference TRBV11-2 and TRBJ1-2, is EAGVAQSPRYKIIEKRQSVAFWCNPISGHATLYWYQQILGQGPKLLIQFQNNGVVDDSQLPKDRFSAERLKGVDSTLKIQPAKLEDSAVYLCASSLEAAGIYGYTFGSGTRLTVV.